This TCR beta chain was identified during a study of Graves' ophthalmopathy and Graves' hyperthyroidism. Study outcomes and limitations: In blood, most expanded thyroid clonotypes above 0.001 frequency were also detected.

All donors with ophthalmopathy were recorded as having moderate-to-severe activity, CAS ≥3, NOSPECS ≥4 and a duration under 3 months. Other autoimmune diseases, uncontrolled infections, pregnancy and lactation each led to patient exclusion. Diagnosis relied on clinical symptoms, serum thyroxine, TRAb, thyroid ultrasound and orbital computed tomography. The germline gives CDR1 MDHEN, CDR2 SYDVKM. V lost 3 bases to trimming and J lost 13 bases, with 18 bases between them. There are 13 residues in the CDR3. Worth noting for this clonotype: What it binds is not known.

RNA transcripts served as template for amplifying TCR beta CDR3 sequences. HTBI primers were used in a first-round RT-PCR, which preceded a second-round multiplex PCR. From the multiplex PCR reads, TCRdb called clonotypes with MiXCR, one entry per CDR3 protein. The repertoire holds about 210,000 distinct CDR3 sequences, over 25% seen once, with approximately 8.6% in the top ten. Sequenced material: peripheral blood. The rearrangement links TRBV28 to TRBJ2-5; the D is unclear. The origin of this receptor is a man aged 45 to 65 with Graves' ophthalmopathy. CDR3 sequence: CASSLNLFAPRYF. The CDR3 DNA is TGTGCCAGCAGTTTGAACCTTTTTGCCCCGCGGTACTTC.